The entry below describes one TCR beta chain. Its antigen remains unidentified. The sample holds no much larger clone one base away, and base qualities are not on file. In the prospective study, participants were roughly 18 to 100 years old, resided in 24 geographic areas of the United States, and were enrolled through a virtual design. Cohort assignment in the prospective study relied on participant-reported clinical history from a screening survey and a study questionnaire. Exposed participants had been in contact with someone with a PCR-confirmed or clinician-diagnosed COVID-19 case within 2 weeks of study entry. Mobile phlebotomists in the prospective study collected whole blood, serum and a nasopharyngeal or oropharyngeal swab from every participant. Additional blood draws and questionnaires over an approximately two-month period could optionally be provided by prospective study participants. Blood samples from the prospective study were shipped frozen or at room temperature prior to DNA extraction.

V and J lose 0 bases and 4 bases, and a span of 8 bases separates them. The germline V gene gives CDR1 as SGHRS and CDR2 as YFSETQ. The CDR3 starts with the cysteine, ends with the phenylalanine, and has 15 residues. The entry retains the CDR3 DNA only, 45 bases that are in frame from base 1. The sample is drawn from a study of blood T cell repertoires in COVID-19 (dated by TCRdb to 2019 to 2021). About the study as a whole: Samples from collaborators originated in the United States, Italy and Spain and spanned both the acute and convalescent phases of COVID-19. The material from the prospective study consisted of cDNA or gDNA derived from T cells, B-cell-depleted T cells, or PBMCs. Deeply sampled blood TCRbeta repertoires from subjects exposed to, actively infected with, or recovered from COVID-19 were included in the dataset. The repertoires were released in a freely available public database meant as a resource for research on the immune response to SARS-CoV-2. Samples came from the ongoing ImmuneRACE study (first 160 participants) plus 1,254 subjects from 6 global collaborators. A de-identified subject ID, COVID-19 status, age in years and sex were almost always included in the sample metadata. Where available, HLA class I and class II types were obtained from metadata supplied by the sample provider rather than from assay-based typing.

TCRbeta CDR3 regions were amplified from genomic DNA using the immunoSEQ Assay, a bias-controlled multiplex PCR. On the study's bioinformatics: Within the assay, amplification of reference gene primers was used to estimate how many nucleated cells each sample contained. To quantify the absolute abundance of each unique TCRbeta CDR3 rearrangement, sequence reads were collapsed and filtered. For each sample, productive Simpson clonality was calculated as the square root of Simpson's diversity index across productive rearrangements. TCRdb obtained this table from immuneACCESS and retained in-frame rearrangements with V and J assigned. These tables miss some clones; where compared with another copy, unresolved V genes account for less than half of the shortfall, and the remainder is unexplained. V and J calls and clone size are copied from that table; D and trimming were computed from the DNA. The sample yields hundreds of thousands of clones; almost 90% were counted once. About 14% of the sample is held by the ten biggest clonotypes.

Overall study outcomes, separate from this receptor: The amount of clinical and demographic metadata varied by source and participant and was provided uncurated.

The TCR sequence derives from a man aged 30-40 years who had been exposed to COVID-19. Sequencing was performed on PBMCs or T cells enriched from blood (not recorded which). The chain couples TRBV5-1 to TRBJ1-6; the D gene assignment is ambiguous. The nucleotide sequence is given as TGCGCCAGCAGCTTGGGTAGTGTTTATAATTCACCCCTCCACTTT. Protein translation: CASSLGSVYNSPLHF. The full variable domain, with segments outside the CDR3 supplied by the reference TRBV5-1 and TRBJ1-6 proteins, appears as KAGVTQTPRYLIKTRGQQVTLSCSPISGHRSVSWYQQTPGQGLQFLFEYFSETQRNKGNFPGRFSGRQFSNSRSEMNVSTLELGDSALYLCASSLGSVYNSPLHFGNGTRLTVT.